Below, 20 T cell receptor beta chains from the same sample are listed, as sequenced in a study of cytomegalovirus exposure and HLA in healthy donors. It was with 60 Vbeta and 13 Jbeta primers that the PCR ran. The assay was immunoSEQ multiplex PCR, and TCRdb's table has in-frame clones only and misses some. The table includes about 130,000 clones, 73% detected once. The source material was PBMCs. These receptors originate from a man in his 60s in good health and CMV-seropositive.

The rearrangement joins TRBV28 to TRBJ2-7; 8 bases align to TRBD2. This CDR3 region has 15 residues. Germline V gene lookup returns CDR1 MDHEN and CDR2 SYDVKM. V trimming: 3 bases; J trimming: 0 bases; junction bases outside the gene matches: 4. The CDR3 coding sequence is TGTGCCAGCAGTTTCCCCGGGGGGGGCTCCTACGAGCAGTACTTC. Protein product: CASSFPGGGSYEQYF.

In DNA, the CDR3 is TGTGCCAGCAGTCCGGGGGGGGGCATAGATACGCAGTATTTT. Its protein product is CASSPGGGIDTQYF. The J gene is TRBJ2-3, the V gene TRBV6-5; 8 positions agree with TRBD2. The V segment lost 5 bases and the J segment 5 bases; nucleotides outside the gene matches: 6. Germline lookup yields CDR1 MNHEY and CDR2 SVGAGI. The CDR3 contains 14 residues.

The V call is TRBV2, the J call TRBJ1-5, with D possibly matching TRBD1 (5 bases). Germline values: CDR1 SNHLY, CDR2 FYNNEI. V lost 3 bases and J lost 4, with 13 bases in between. This CDR3 comprises 15 residues. The CDR3 nucleotides are TGTGCCAGCAGTGAGTGGTCCCGGGGGAATCAGCCCCAGCATTTT. This codes for CASSEWSRGNQPQHF.

The V and J genes are TRBV11-2 and TRBJ1-4, with 8 bases lining up with TRBD1. This CDR3 contains 15 residues. With 6 bases clipped from V and 5 bases from J, the junction kept 8 bases outside the gene matches. CDR1 SGHAT and CDR2 FQNNGV come from the germline V gene. The DNA of the CDR3 is TGTGCCAGCAGGTCCACAGGGGGACTAAATGAAAAACTGTTTTTT. Protein product: CASRSTGGLNEKLFF.

The rearrangement uses TRBV7-3 and TRBJ2-3; 7 nucleotides line up with TRBD2. The ends lost 6 bases at V and 4 bases at J; junction bases unmatched: 10. The CDR3 has 15 amino acids. Germline CDR1 SGHTA, CDR2 FQGTGA. CDR3 amino acids: CASRAPAGVADTQYF. The CDR3 DNA reads as TGTGCCAGCAGGGCTCCGGCGGGGGTCGCAGATACGCAGTATTTT. Together with reference TRBV7-3 and TRBJ2-3, the CDR3 gives the full variable domain: GAGVSQTPSNKVTEKGKYVELRCDPISGHTALYWYRQSLGQGPEFLIYFQGTGAADDSGLPNDRFFAVRPEGSVSTLKIQRTERGDSAVYLCASRAPAGVADTQYFGPGTRLTVL.

The CDR3, as DNA: TGTGCCAGCAGTTACTCCGGGACACAGTACAATGAGCAGTTCTTC. Its translation is CASSYSGTQYNEQFF. The chain links TRBV28 to TRBJ2-1; D is possibly TRBD1 (6 bases). The germline CDR1 and CDR2 sequences are MDHEN and SYDVKM. Deletions cut 4 bases from V and 4 bases from J, with 14 bases between. The CDR3 consists of 15 residues.

The chain combines TRBV5-1 with TRBJ2-7; 7 positions match TRBD2. Germline values: CDR1 SGHRS, CDR2 YFSETQ. V gave up 0 bases and J gave up 7 bases; unmatched junction bases: 7. The CDR3 sequence is 14 residues long. Here the CDR3 DNA reads TGCGCCAGCAGCTTGGCCAGCGGGGATTGGGAGCAGTACTTC. The encoded protein is CASSLASGDWEQYF. Full variable domain (outside the CDR3, taken from reference TRBV5-1 and TRBJ2-7): KAGVTQTPRYLIKTRGQQVTLSCSPISGHRSVSWYQQTPGQGLQFLFEYFSETQRNKGNFPGRFSGRQFSNSRSEMNVSTLELGDSALYLCASSLASGDWEQYFGPGTRLTVT.

This chain joins TRBV5-6 and TRBJ2-1; 10 positions agree with TRBD2. The germline V gene has CDR1 SGHDT and CDR2 YYEEEE. The trim removed 1 base at V and 8 bases at J, leaving 6 bases unmatched. The CDR3 is made up of 15 amino acids. The chain's CDR3 is CASSLQRAGGYEQFF. CDR3 coding DNA: TGTGCCAGCAGCTTGCAAAGAGCGGGGGGGTATGAGCAGTTCTTC.

A few counts support this clone. V is TRBV28 and J is TRBJ2-3; 8 bases map to TRBD2. V was clipped by 8 bases and J by 4 bases; unmatched bases: 8. This CDR3 is 14 amino acids long. Germline V gene lookup returns CDR1 MDHEN and CDR2 SYDVKM. CDR3 residues: CASDGGAGADTQYF. The CDR3 coding sequence is TGTGCCAGCGACGGGGGGGCGGGCGCAGATACGCAGTATTTT.

This clone occurred a few times. V is TRBV5-4 and J is TRBJ2-7; weak D call: TRBD2 (6 bases). The CDR3 sequence is 14 residues long. Germline loops: CDR1 SGHNT, CDR2 YYREEE (reference sequence). The V end lost 0 bases, the J end lost 6 bases, and 13 bases lay between the germline ends. This chain's CDR3 is CASSLAGGVSEQYF. CDR3 in DNA: TGTGCCAGCAGCTTGGCGGGCGGGGTGAGCGAGCAGTACTTC.

The chain joins TRBV7-2 to TRBJ2-5; D is undetermined. V dropped 1 base and J dropped 5 bases, with 14 bases sitting between them. The CDR3 is 15 residues long. Per the germline V gene, CDR1 is SGHTA and CDR2 is FQGNSA. The CDR3 region has the DNA TGTGCCAGCAGCTTAGGCGTGGTCAACGCGGAGACCCAGTACTTC. Translation: CASSLGVVNAETQYF.

The rearrangement links TRBV6-6 to TRBJ2-3, with 7 positions matching TRBD1. The CDR3 sequence is 16 residues long. The germline gives CDR1 MNHNY, CDR2 SVGAGI (reference sequence). V was pared by 0 bases and J by 1 base, with 4 bases of the junction left unmatched. Here the CDR3 reads CASSYSGGQGTDTQYF. The CDR3 DNA reads as TGTGCCAGCAGTTACTCAGGGGGCCAGGGCACAGATACGCAGTATTTT.

The CDR3 reads CASSFGRDYGYTF. The DNA for the CDR3 is TGTGCCAGCAGTTTTGGCCGGGACTATGGCTACACCTTC. The rearrangement joins TRBV28 to TRBJ1-2; D is undetermined. Trimming cost V 3 bases and J 3 bases, with 8 bases left between them. The CDR3 covers 13 residues. The germline gives CDR1 MDHEN, CDR2 SYDVKM.

V usage is TRBV2 and J usage is TRBJ1-5, with TRBD1 matching over 9 bases. The CDR3 is 15 amino acids. Trimming cost V 5 bases and J 8 bases; bases outside gene matches: 10. Germline values: CDR1 SNHLY, CDR2 FYNNEI. Here the CDR3 reads CASSYYPGQGEPQHF. In DNA form, the CDR3 reads TGTGCCAGCAGTTATTACCCGGGACAGGGAGAGCCCCAGCATTTT.

V usage is TRBV11-2 and J usage is TRBJ1-6; D is unresolved. V lost 3 bases to trimming and J lost 11 bases, with 11 bases between them. CDR1 SGHAT and CDR2 FQNNGV come from the germline V gene. The CDR3 totals 13 residues. The CDR3 sequence: CASSFWEVTPLHF. CDR3 sequence (DNA): TGTGCCAGCAGCTTTTGGGAGGTAACACCCCTCCACTTT.

Only a few counts were recorded for this clone. The chain has TRBV7-9 and TRBJ1-1; no definite D call. The ends were cut back, 5 bases at V and 1 base at J, with 8 bases in the middle. CDR1 is SEHNR, CDR2 FQNEAQ, per germline (reference sequence). The CDR3 extends over 13 amino acids. CDR3 protein: CASSRVKNTEAFF. The CDR3 nucleotides read TGTGCCAGCAGCAGAGTGAAGAACACTGAAGCTTTCTTT.

This clone was detected once. This chain joins TRBV7-3 and TRBJ2-5, with D possibly matching TRBD1 (5 bases). V lost 5 bases and J lost 5, with 12 bases in between. The CDR3 length is 13 residues. The germline V gene encodes CDR1 SGHTA and CDR2 FQGTGA. DNA for the CDR3: TGTGCCAGCAGCGACACAGGCTTGGAGACCCAGTACTTC. This codes for CASSDTGLETQYF.

The chain employs TRBV7-6 and TRBJ2-7; unclear D gene. Germline CDR1 is SGHVS and CDR2 is FNYEAQ. There are 13 residues in the CDR3. The V end lost 2 bases, the J end lost 3 bases, and 8 bases lay between the germline ends. CDR3 sequence reads: CASSLSSDYEQYF. CDR3 bases: TGTGCCAGCAGCTTATCCAGCGACTACGAGCAGTACTTC.

The chain carries TRBV30 and TRBJ1-5, with D perhaps TRBD1 (6 bases). The V end was cut by 7 bases, the J end by 2 bases, with 9 bases between. The length of the CDR3 is 12 residues. CDR1 is GTSNPN and CDR2 is SVGIG in the germline V gene (reference sequence). This chain's CDR3 is CALDSGNQPQHF. The CDR3 nucleotides read TGTGCCTTGGACAGCGGCAATCAGCCCCAGCATTTT.

This clone was counted only a few times. This chain uses TRBV15 with TRBJ1-4; D perhaps matches TRBD1 (6 bases). Germline values: CDR1 LNHNV, CDR2 YYDKDF (reference sequence). CDR3 length: 15 residues. Trimming stripped 9 bases from V and 8 bases from J, with 22 bases between. In nucleotides, the CDR3 is TGTGCCACGAAGGGGGTGGGGTTTTCAGAGGAAAAACTGTTTTTT. This translates into CATKGVGFSEEKLFF.